This T cell receptor (beta chain) was sequenced in a study of blood T cells in healthy people across ages. Findings and limits, study-wide: Roughly linear age-related decline in beta diversity appeared, significant by age around 38. Not knowing donor CMV status may have confounded expanded clonotype changes.

Germline values: CDR1 MNHNS, CDR2 SASEGT. The CDR3 totals 13 residues. V lost 0 bases, J lost 7 bases, and 9 bases lay in between. A second PCR, run for roughly 7 to 12 cycles, used a sample-barcoded 5' primer plus a J-beta primer mix. TCRdb passed the 5' RACE reads through MiXCR, listing each CDR3 protein once. Here the sample spans about 940,000 distinct CDR3 sequences, roughly 43% being singletons. Points on this clonotype: Antigen: not known.

V usage is TRBV6-1 and J usage is TRBJ1-2; the D is unclear. Source material: blood. This TCR was recovered from a young man in good health. In DNA form, the CDR3 reads TGTGCCAGCAGTGAAGCCCCGGAGGGTGGCTACACCTTC. Encoded protein: CASSEAPEGGYTF.